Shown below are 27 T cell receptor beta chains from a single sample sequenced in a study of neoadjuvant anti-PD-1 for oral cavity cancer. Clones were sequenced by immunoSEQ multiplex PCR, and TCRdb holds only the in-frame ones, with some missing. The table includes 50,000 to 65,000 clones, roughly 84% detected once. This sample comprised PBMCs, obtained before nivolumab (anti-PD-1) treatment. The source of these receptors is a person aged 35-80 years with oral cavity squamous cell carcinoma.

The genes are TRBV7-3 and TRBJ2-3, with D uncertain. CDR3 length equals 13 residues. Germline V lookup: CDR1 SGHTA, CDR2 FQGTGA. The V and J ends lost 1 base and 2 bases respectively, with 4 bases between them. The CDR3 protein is CASSLSHTDTQYF. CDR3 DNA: TGTGCCAGCAGCTTAAGCCACACAGATACGCAGTATTTT.

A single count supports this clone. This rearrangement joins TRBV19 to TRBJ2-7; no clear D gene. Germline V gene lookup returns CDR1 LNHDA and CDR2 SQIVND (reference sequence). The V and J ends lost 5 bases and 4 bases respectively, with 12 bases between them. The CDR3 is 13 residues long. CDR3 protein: CASSLSKQYEQYF. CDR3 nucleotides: TGTGCCAGTAGTCTTTCCAAGCAATACGAGCAGTACTTC.

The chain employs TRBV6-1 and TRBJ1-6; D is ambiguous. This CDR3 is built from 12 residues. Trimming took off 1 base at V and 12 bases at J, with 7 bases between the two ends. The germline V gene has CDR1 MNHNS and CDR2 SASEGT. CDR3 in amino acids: CASSEGGRPLHF. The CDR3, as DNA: TGTGCCAGCAGTGAAGGAGGGAGACCCCTCCACTTT.

CDR3 protein: CASSEGGGRDKNIQYF. For the CDR3, the DNA is TGTGCCAGCAGTGAAGGGGGGGGGCGCGACAAAAACATTCAGTACTTC. The chain uses TRBV2 and TRBJ2-4, with a possible D match to TRBD2 (7 bases). V lost 1 base, J lost 3 bases, and 13 bases lay in between. The CDR3 covers 16 residues. Germline V gene sequence: CDR1 SNHLY, CDR2 FYNNEI. Looking up the rest from reference TRBV2 and TRBJ2-4 gives the full variable domain: EPEVTQTPSHQVTQMGQEVILRCVPISNHLYFYWYRQILGQKVEFLVSFYNNEISEKSEIFDDQFSVERPDGSNFTLKIRSTKLEDSAMYFCASSEGGGRDKNIQYFGAGTRLSVL.

CDR3 residues: CAIKGSYEQYF. DNA for the CDR3: TGTGCCATCAAGGGGTCCTACGAGCAGTACTTC. The rearrangement joins TRBV10-3 to TRBJ2-7, with D possibly matching TRBD1 (5 bases). The CDR3 runs 11 residues. Germline CDR1 reads ENHRY; CDR2 reads SYGVKD. The V gene lost 7 bases and the J gene lost 1 base, with 5 bases spanning the gap.

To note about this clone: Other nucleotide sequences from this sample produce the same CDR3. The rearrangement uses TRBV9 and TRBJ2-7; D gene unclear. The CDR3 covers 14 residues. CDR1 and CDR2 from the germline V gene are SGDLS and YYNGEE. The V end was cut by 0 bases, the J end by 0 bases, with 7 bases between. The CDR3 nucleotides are TGTGCCAGCAGCGTAGAGGGCAGCTCCTACGAGCAGTACTTC. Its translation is CASSVEGSSYEQYF.

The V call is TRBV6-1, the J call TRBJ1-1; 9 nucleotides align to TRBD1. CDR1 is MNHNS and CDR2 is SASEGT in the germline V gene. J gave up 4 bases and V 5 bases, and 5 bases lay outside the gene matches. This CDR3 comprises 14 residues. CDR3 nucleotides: TGTGCCAGCAGTCCGCGGACAGGGGCCACTGAAGCTTTCTTT. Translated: CASSPRTGATEAFF.

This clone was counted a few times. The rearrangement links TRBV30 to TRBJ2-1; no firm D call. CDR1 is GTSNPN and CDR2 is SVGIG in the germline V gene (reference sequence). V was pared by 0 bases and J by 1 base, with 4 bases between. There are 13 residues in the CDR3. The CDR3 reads CAWSVESYNEQFF. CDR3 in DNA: TGTGCCTGGAGTGTAGAATCCTACAATGAGCAGTTCTTC.

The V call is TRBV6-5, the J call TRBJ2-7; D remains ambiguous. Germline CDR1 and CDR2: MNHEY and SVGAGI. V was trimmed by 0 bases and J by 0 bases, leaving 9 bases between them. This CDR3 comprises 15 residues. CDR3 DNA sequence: TGTGCCAGCAGTTACTCAGCCAGCTTCTCCTACGAGCAGTACTTC. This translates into CASSYSASFSYEQYF.

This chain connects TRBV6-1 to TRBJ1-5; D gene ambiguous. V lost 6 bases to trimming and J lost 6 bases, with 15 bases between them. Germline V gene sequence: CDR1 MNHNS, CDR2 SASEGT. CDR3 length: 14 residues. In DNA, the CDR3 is TGTGCCAGCAGCCCAGACTTTGCGGGTCAGCCCCAGCATTTT. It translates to CASSPDFAGQPQHF.

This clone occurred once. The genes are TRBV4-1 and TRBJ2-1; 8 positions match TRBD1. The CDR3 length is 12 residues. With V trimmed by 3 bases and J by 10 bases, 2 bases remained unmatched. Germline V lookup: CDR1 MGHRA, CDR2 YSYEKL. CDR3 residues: CASSHAGGEQFF. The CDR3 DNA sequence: TGCGCCAGCAGCCACGCAGGGGGCGAGCAGTTCTTC.

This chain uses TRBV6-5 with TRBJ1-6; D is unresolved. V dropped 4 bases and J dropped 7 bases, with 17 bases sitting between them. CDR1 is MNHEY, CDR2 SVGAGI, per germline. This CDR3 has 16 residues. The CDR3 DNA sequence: TGTGCCAGCAGTTCTCCACTGGGCCAGACCAATTCACCCCTCCACTTT. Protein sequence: CASSSPLGQTNSPLHF.

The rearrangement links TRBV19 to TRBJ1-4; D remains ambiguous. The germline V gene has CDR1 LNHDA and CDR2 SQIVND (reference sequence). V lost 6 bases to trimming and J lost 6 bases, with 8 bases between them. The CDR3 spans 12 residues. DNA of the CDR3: TGTGCCAGTAGGAGGGAATATGAAAAACTGTTTTTT. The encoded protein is CASRREYEKLFF.

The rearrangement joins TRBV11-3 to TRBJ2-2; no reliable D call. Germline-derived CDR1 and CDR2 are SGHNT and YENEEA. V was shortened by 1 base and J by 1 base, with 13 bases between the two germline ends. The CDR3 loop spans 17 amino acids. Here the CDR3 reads CASSLAPGTLNTGELFF. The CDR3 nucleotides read TGTGCCAGCAGCTTAGCCCCGGGCACGTTGAACACCGGGGAGCTGTTTTTT.

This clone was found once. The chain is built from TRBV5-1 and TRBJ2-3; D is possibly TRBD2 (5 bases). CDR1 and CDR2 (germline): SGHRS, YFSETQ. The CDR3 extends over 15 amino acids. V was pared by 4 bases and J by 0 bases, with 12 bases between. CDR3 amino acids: CASSTGDSSTDTQYF. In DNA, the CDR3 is TGCGCCAGCAGCACCGGGGATTCTAGCACAGATACGCAGTATTTT.

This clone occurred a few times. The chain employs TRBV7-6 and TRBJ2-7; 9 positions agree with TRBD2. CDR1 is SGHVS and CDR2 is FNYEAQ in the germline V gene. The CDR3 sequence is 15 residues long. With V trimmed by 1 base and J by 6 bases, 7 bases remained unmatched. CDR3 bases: TGTGCCAGCAGCTTAGAACCTAGCGGGACTGGCGAGCAGTACTTC. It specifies CASSLEPSGTGEQYF.

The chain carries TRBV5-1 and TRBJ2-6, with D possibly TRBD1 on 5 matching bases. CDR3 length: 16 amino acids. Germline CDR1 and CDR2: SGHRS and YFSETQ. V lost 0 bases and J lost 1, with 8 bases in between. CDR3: CASSLVSGSGANVLTF. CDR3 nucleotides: TGCGCCAGCAGCTTGGTTTCAGGGTCTGGGGCCAACGTCCTGACTTTC.

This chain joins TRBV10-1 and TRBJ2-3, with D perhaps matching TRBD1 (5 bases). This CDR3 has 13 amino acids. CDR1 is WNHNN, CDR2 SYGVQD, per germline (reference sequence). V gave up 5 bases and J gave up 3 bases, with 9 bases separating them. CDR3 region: CASSPRGTDTQYF. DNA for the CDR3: TGCGCCAGCAGTCCTAGGGGAACAGATACGCAGTATTTT.

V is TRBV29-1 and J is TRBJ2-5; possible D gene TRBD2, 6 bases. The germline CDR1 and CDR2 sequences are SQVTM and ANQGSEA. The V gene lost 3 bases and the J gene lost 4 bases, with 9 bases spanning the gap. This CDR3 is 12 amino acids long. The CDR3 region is CSVEGGRETQYF. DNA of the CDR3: TGCAGCGTTGAGGGAGGTCGAGAGACCCAGTACTTC.

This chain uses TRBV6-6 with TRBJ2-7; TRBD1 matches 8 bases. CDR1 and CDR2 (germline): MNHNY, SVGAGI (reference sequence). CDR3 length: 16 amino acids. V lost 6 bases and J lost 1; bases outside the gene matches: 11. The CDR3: CASRTSPGGASYEQYF. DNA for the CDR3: TGTGCCAGCAGAACCTCTCCAGGGGGCGCGTCCTACGAGCAGTACTTC.

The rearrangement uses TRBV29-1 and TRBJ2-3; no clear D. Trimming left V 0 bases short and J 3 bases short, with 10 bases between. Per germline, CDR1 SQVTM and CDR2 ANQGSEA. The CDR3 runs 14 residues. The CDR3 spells CSVEDPRATDTQYF. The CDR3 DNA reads TGCAGCGTTGAAGATCCTCGGGCAACAGATACGCAGTATTTT.

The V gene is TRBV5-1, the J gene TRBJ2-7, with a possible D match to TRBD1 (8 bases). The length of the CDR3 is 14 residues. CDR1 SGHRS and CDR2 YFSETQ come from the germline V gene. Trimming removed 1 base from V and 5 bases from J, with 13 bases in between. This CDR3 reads CASSLYRGGHEQYF. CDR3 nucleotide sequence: TGCGCCAGCAGCTTGTACAGGGGGGGCCACGAGCAGTACTTC.

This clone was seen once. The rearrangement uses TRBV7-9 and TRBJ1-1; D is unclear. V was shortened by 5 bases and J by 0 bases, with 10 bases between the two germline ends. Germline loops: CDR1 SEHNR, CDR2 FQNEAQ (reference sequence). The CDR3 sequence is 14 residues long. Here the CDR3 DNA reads TGTGCCAGCAGCGATAATCCGTTGAACACTGAAGCTTTCTTT. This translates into CASSDNPLNTEAFF.

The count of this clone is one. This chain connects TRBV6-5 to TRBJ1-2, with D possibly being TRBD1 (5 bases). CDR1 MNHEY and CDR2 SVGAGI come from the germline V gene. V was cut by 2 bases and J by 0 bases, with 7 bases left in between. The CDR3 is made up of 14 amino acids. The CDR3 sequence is CASSYDSSNYGYTF. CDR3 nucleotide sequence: TGTGCCAGCAGTTACGACAGTTCTAACTATGGCTACACCTTC.

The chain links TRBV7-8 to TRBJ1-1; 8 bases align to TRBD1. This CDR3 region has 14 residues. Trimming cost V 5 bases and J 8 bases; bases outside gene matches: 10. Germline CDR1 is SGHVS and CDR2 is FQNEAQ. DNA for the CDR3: TGTGCCAGCAGCGATCCCGGGACAGGAAGGGAAGCTTTCTTT. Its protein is CASSDPGTGREAFF.

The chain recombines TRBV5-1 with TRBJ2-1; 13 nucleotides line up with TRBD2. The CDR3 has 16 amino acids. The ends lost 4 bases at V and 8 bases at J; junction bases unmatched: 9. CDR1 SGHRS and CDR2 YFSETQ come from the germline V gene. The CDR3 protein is CASSRAGTSGIDEQFF. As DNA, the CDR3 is TGCGCCAGCAGCCGGGCCGGGACTAGCGGGATCGATGAGCAGTTCTTC.

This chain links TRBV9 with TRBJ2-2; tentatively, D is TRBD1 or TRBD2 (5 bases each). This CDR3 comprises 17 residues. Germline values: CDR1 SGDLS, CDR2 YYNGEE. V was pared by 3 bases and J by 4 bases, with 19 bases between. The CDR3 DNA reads TGTGCCAGCAGCGAGGGGAGACTGGGGCCTTTCACCGGGGAGCTGTTTTTT. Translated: CASSEGRLGPFTGELFF.